One sample yielded the 5 T cell receptor beta chains listed below, sequenced in a study of shared clonotypes between healthy human individuals. Assay: immunoSEQ multiplex PCR; the TCRdb copy retains only in-frame clones and omits some. The table includes about 510,000 clones, 90% to 97% detected once. Sequenced: naive CD4+ T cells sorted from blood. Indicated subset: CD45RA+ positively selected. These receptors all come from a woman under 40 in good health.

This chain links TRBV6-5 with TRBJ2-1; 13 bases align to TRBD2. Germline V lookup: CDR1 MNHEY, CDR2 SVGAGI. This CDR3 is built from 15 residues. Trimming at V came to 6 bases and at J to 4 bases, leaving 3 bases not matched to a gene. The CDR3 spells CASSKTSGRYNEQFF. The CDR3 nucleotides read TGTGCCAGCAGCAAGACTAGCGGGAGGTACAATGAGCAGTTCTTC.

V gene TRBV28 combines with J gene TRBJ1-2, with 9 bases lining up with TRBD1. The CDR3 has 15 amino acids. V was clipped by 4 bases and J by 2 bases; unmatched bases: 5. Germline V CDR1 and CDR2: MDHEN, SYDVKM. This CDR3 reads CASSSGQGINYGYTF. CDR3 in DNA: TGTGCCAGCAGTTCCGGACAGGGGATCAACTATGGCTACACCTTC.

About this clone: The same CDR3 arises from other DNA sequences in this sample as well. The chain has TRBV7-2 and TRBJ2-7; a weak D match, TRBD1 (6 bases). The CDR3 is made up of 12 amino acids. V was cut by 2 bases and J by 4 bases, with 6 bases left in between. Germline lookup yields CDR1 SGHTA and CDR2 FQGNSA. The CDR3 DNA is TGTGCCAGCAGCTTACAGGGGTACGAGCAGTACTTC. This sequence encodes CASSLQGYEQYF.

With respect to this clone: Sequence at one end of the junction differs from germline and may be a read error. The chain links TRBV5-1 to TRBJ2-5; D is tentatively TRBD1 or TRBD2 (8 bases each). Germline V lookup: CDR1 SGHRS, CDR2 YFSETQ. This CDR3 comprises 14 residues. CDR3 DNA: TGCGCCAGCAGCCCGGGAGGGACAGGAGAGGCCCAGTACTTC. Protein product: CASSPGGTGEAQYF. The whole variable domain, remainder taken from reference TRBV5-1 and TRBJ2-5, is KAGVTQTPRYLIKTRGQQVTLSCSPISGHRSVSWYQQTPGQGLQFLFEYFSETQRNKGNFPGRFSGRQFSNSRSEMNVSTLELGDSALYLCASSPGGTGEAQYFGPGTRLLVL.

This chain joins TRBV7-8 and TRBJ1-2; a possible D gene is TRBD1 (5 bases). CDR1 is SGHVS and CDR2 is FQNEAQ in the germline V gene. The V and J ends lost 5 bases and 2 bases respectively, with 18 bases between them. CDR3 length equals 16 residues. For the CDR3, the DNA is TGTGCCAGCAGCCCCCCGGGGGGGGGAATCAACTATGGCTACACCTTC. Its protein product is CASSPPGGGINYGYTF. Using reference TRBV7-8 and TRBJ1-2 for the parts outside the CDR3, the full variable domain is GAGVSQSPRYKVAKRGQDVALRCDPISGHVSLFWYQQALGQGPEFLTYFQNEAQLDKSGLPSDRFFAERPEGSVSTLKIQRTQQEDSAVYLCASSPPGGGINYGYTFGSGTRLTVV.